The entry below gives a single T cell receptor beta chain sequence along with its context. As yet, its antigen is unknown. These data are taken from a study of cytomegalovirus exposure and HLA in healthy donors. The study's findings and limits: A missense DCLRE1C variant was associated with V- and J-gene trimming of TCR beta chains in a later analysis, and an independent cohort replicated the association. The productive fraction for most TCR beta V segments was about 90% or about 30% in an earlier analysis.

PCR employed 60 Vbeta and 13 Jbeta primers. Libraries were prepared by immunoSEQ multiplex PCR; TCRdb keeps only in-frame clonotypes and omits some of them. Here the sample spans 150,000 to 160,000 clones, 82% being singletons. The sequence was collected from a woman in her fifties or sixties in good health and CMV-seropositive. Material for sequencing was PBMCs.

The DNA for the CDR3 is TGTGCCAGCAGCCCGTCGACAGGGTTTGGATATGGCTACACCTTC. Amino acids: CASSPSTGFGYGYTF. The chain links TRBV7-8 to TRBJ1-2, with 7 bases matching TRBD1. The CDR3 has 15 amino acids. The ends lost 5 bases at V and 5 bases at J; junction bases unmatched: 11. Germline V gene sequence: CDR1 SGHVS, CDR2 FQNEAQ.